This T cell receptor (beta chain) was profiled in a study of cytomegalovirus exposure and HLA in healthy donors. Study summary: Of roughly 360 genotyped donors, roughly 81% grouped in the Caucasian-associated ancestry cluster.

The germline CDR1 and CDR2 sequences are SGDLS and YYNGEE. The CDR3 sequence is 16 residues long. V was clipped by 0 bases and J by 4 bases; unmatched bases: 6. 13 Jbeta primers and 60 Vbeta primers were used for the PCR. The method was immunoSEQ multiplex PCR; TCRdb's version includes in-frame clones alone and lacks a portion of them. The data contain over 50,000 clones, roughly 90% of them singletons. This sequence originates from a man aged 30 to 45 in good health and CMV-seropositive. The chain is built from TRBV9 and TRBJ2-2; TRBD2 agrees at 7 bases. Specimen: PBMCs. The DNA for the CDR3 is TGTGCCAGCAGCGTAGGAGCGGGGACGGGCACCGGGGAGCTGTTTTTT. Translating gives CASSVGAGTGTGELFF.